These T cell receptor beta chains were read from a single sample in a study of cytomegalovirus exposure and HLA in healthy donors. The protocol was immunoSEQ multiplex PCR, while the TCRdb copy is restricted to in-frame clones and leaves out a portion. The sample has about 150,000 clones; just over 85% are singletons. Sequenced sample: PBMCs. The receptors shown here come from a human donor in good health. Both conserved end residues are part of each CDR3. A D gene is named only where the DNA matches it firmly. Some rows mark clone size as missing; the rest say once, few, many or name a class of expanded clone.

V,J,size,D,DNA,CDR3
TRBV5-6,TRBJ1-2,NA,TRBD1,TGTGCCAGCAGCCCGGGACAGTGGGGAATAAACTATGGCTACACCTTC,CASSPGQWGINYGYTF
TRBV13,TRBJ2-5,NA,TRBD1,TGTGCCAGCAGCTCTCCAGACAGGGGCCAAGAGACCCAGTACTTC,CASSSPDRGQETQYF
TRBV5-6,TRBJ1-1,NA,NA,TGTGCCAGCAGCTTAGAAGGGTTCGGGATGAACACTGAAGCTTTCTTT,CASSLEGFGMNTEAFF
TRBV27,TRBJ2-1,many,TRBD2,TGTGCCAGCAGTCCAGGACTAGCGGGAGTTGGTGAGCAGTTCTTC,CASSPGLAGVGEQFF
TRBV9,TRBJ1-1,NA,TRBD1,TGTGCCAGCAGCAAGAAACAGGGGTTGAACACTGAAGCTTTCTTT,CASSKKQGLNTEAFF
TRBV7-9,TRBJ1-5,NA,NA,TGTGCCAGCGGAACAGGGAAGACCAATCAGCCCCAGCATTTT,CASGTGKTNQPQHF
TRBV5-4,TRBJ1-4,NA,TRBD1,TGTGCCAGCAGCTTGGGACAGGGGGATGAAAAACTGTTTTTT,CASSLGQGDEKLFF
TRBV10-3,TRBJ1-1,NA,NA,TGTGCCATTGGACATGCAAGGAACACTGAAGCTTTCTTT,CAIGHARNTEAFF
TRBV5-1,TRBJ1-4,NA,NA,TGCGCCAGCGCGACAGGTTATAATGAAAAACTGTTTTTT,CASATGYNEKLFF
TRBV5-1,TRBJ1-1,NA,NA,TGCGCCAGCAGCTTGGCTCAGGGTTTCGGAGCTTTCTTT,CASSLAQGFGAFF
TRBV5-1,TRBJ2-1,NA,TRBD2,TGCGCCAGCAGCTTGGAACTAGCGGGAGGGCCCAATGAGCAGTTCTTC,CASSLELAGGPNEQFF
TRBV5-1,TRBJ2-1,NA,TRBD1,TGCGCCAGCAGCTCGCCCGGGACAGGGCGCAATGAGCAGTTCTTC,CASSSPGTGRNEQFF
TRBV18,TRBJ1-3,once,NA,TGTGCCAGCCGACCCCAAAGGAGGGACTCTGGAAACACCATATATTTT,CASRPQRRDSGNTIYF
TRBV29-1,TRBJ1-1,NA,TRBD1,TGCAGCGTCGGTGACAGGGGCACTGAAGCTTTCTTT,CSVGDRGTEAFF
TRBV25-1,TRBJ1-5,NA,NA,TGTGCCAGCAGCCCCGCAGGGCCCAATCAGCCCCAGCATTTT,CASSPAGPNQPQHF
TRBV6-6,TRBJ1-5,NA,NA,TGTGCCAGCACCCCGGGGGGGAATGGCAATCAGCCCCAGCATTTT,CASTPGGNGNQPQHF
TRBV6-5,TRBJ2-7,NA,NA,TGTGCCAGCAGTTACCAAGCAGGATCCCTTCAGGGGCAGTACTTC,CASSYQAGSLQGQYF
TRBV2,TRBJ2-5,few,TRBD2,TGTGCCAGCAGTGAAGTTGCCGTGCGGGAGGGGCAAGAGACCCAGTACTTC,CASSEVAVREGQETQYF
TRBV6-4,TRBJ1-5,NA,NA,TGTGCCAGCAGTGAGGGGGCCAATCAGCCCCAGCATTTT,CASSEGANQPQHF
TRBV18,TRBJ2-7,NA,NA,TGTGCCAGCTCCCCCAGTATTCCCTACGAGCAGTACTTC,CASSPSIPYEQYF
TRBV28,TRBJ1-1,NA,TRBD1,TGTGCCAGCAGTTCTAGGCCCTTGGGGACAGGTGGAGATGAAGCTTTCTTT,CASSSRPLGTGGDEAFF
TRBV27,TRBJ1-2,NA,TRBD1,TGTGCCAGCAGTCCTGGGCCGGGACAGGGGGCCTATGGCTACACCTTC,CASSPGPGQGAYGYTF
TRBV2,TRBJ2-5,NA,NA,TGTGCCAGCAAGCGTAGACGAGAGTCGGCGGGGACGTACCAAGAGACCCAGTACTTC,CASKRRRESAGTYQETQYF
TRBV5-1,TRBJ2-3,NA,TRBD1,TGCGCCAGCAGCTTGGCCCAGCAGGGGGAAGATACGCAGTATTTT,CASSLAQQGEDTQYF
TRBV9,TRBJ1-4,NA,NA,TGTGCCAGCACCCCGGGACTGACGAGTAATGAAAAACTGTTTTTT,CASTPGLTSNEKLFF
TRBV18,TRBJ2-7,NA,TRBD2,TGTGCCAGCTCACCACCGGGACTAGCGGGAAGGTCCTACGAGCAGTACTTC,CASSPPGLAGRSYEQYF
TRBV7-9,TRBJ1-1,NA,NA,TGTGCCAGCAGCTTGAGGCAGGGGATGAACACTGAAGCTTTCTTT,CASSLRQGMNTEAFF
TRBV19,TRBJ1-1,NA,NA,TGTGCCAGTCCTCGGGACTTAGAGATCCGTGAAGCTTTCTTT,CASPRDLEIREAFF
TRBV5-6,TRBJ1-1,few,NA,TGTGCCAGCAGCTTGAACAGCGAAGCTTTCTTT,CASSLNSEAFF
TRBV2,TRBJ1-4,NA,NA,TGTGCCAGCAGAGGACAAGAGTTGTGGAATGAAAAACTGTTTTTT,CASRGQELWNEKLFF
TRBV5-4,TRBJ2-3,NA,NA,TGTGCCAGCAGCTTAAACAGGGTCGGGGATACGCAGTATTTT,CASSLNRVGDTQYF
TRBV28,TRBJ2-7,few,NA,TGTGCCAGCACTCACTCGAACTACGAGCAGTACTTC,CASTHSNYEQYF
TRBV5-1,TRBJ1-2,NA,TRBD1,TGCGCCAGCAGTCAGGACAGGGGCTATGGCTACACCTTC,CASSQDRGYGYTF
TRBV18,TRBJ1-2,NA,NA,TGTGCCAGCTCACCTTCAGGGGCTAACTATGGCTACACCTTC,CASSPSGANYGYTF
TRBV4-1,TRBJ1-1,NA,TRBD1,TGCGCCAGCAGCCAACCGGGACAGGGGTTGGGGGCTTTCTTT,CASSQPGQGLGAFF
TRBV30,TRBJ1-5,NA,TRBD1,TGTGCCTGGAAGGGGACAGGGAATAGCAATCAGCCCCAGCATTTT,CAWKGTGNSNQPQHF
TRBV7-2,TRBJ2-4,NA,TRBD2,TGTGCCAGCAGCTTAGACGGGGGGTCCAAAAACATTCAGTACTTC,CASSLDGGSKNIQYF
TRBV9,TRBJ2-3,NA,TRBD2,TGTGCCAGCAGCGGGTTAGGGACTAGCGGCACAGATACGCAGTATTTT,CASSGLGTSGTDTQYF
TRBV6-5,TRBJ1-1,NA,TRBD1,TGTAAAACCGGGACAGGGGAGAACACTGAAGCTTTCTTT,CKTGTGENTEAFF
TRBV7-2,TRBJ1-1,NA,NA,TGTGCCAGCAGCTTAGGGGGCTGGGCTGAAGCTTTCTTT,CASSLGGWAEAFF
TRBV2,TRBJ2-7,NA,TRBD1,TGTGCCAGCAGCCAGACAGGGATAAGGGAGCAGTACTTC,CASSQTGIREQYF
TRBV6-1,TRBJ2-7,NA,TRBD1,TGTGCCAGCAGCCGAATGGGACAGTCCTACGAGCAGTACTTC,CASSRMGQSYEQYF
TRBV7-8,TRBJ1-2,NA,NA,TGTGCCAGCAGCTTAGAGGAGAGGATCTACACCTTC,CASSLEERIYTF
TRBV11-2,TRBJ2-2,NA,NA,TGTGCCAGCAGCTTAGGTTGGATTATAGGAGAGAACACCGGGGAGCTGTTTTTT,CASSLGWIIGENTGELFF
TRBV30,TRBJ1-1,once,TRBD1,TGTGCCTGGAGTTCCCTCCGGACAGGAATTGATGAAGCTTTCTTT,CAWSSLRTGIDEAFF
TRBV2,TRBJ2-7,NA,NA,TGTGCCAGCAGCCCCGAGTTTGGGGGCTCTTACGAGCAGTACTTC,CASSPEFGGSYEQYF
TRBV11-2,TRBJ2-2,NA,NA,TGTGCCAGCAGCTTAAGTAGGGAGCCCGACACCGGGGAGCTGTTTTTT,CASSLSREPDTGELFF
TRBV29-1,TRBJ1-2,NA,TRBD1,TGCAGCGTCACAGGGGGCGCCGATGGCTACACCTTC,CSVTGGADGYTF
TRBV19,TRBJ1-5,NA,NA,TGTGCCAGTAGTAGGGCAGGGTACGATCAGCCCCAGCATTTT,CASSRAGYDQPQHF
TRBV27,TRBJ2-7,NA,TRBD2,TGTGCCAGCAGTACCTCGGGGAGGGGTGACCACGAGCAGTACTTC,CASSTSGRGDHEQYF
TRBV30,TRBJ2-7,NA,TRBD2,TGTGCCTGGAAAAGGACTAGCGGGAGAGGGGAGCAGTACTTC,CAWKRTSGRGEQYF
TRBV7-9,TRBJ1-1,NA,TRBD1,TGTGCCAGCACCCTACAAGGTGGGGACAGGGGACTTTTTGCTTTCTTT,CASTLQGGDRGLFAFF
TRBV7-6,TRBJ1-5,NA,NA,TGTGCCAGCAGCTTAGTAGGGGGAAGTAATCAGCCCCAGCATTTT,CASSLVGGSNQPQHF
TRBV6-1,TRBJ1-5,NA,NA,TGTGCCAGCAGGGATGGGGGGGATCAGCCCCAGCATTTT,CASRDGGDQPQHF